Shown below are 7 T cell receptor beta chains from a single sample sequenced in a study of CD8+CD57+ T cells in acquired aplastic anemia. Template material for TCR beta VDJ and CDR3 profiling consisted of genomic DNA. TCRdb re-derived calls from the reads in MiXCR, one entry per CDR3 protein. The profile shows 100,000 to 130,000 distinct CDR3 sequences, around 49% of them singletons. Specimen: sorted CD4+, CD8+, or CD8+CD57+ T cells (not recorded which) from PBMCs. The receptors originated from a human donor in good health, serving as a control.

There are many counts of this clonotype. The chain couples TRBV19 to TRBJ2-1; D perhaps matches TRBD1 (6 bases). Trimming left V 4 bases short and J 8 bases short, with 9 bases between. From germline, CDR1 is LNHDA and CDR2 SQIVND (reference sequence). This CDR3 has 12 residues. Here the CDR3 reads CASSKGVHEQFF. CDR3 DNA sequence: TGTGCCAGTAGTAAGGGGGTTCATGAGCAGTTCTTC.

This clonotype occurred many times. The chain couples TRBV5-6 to TRBJ2-7; D tentatively fits TRBD1 or TRBD2 (5 bases each). CDR1 is SGHDT, CDR2 YYEEEE, per germline. The CDR3 contains 13 residues. Deletions cut 5 bases from V and 3 bases from J, with 12 bases between. For the CDR3, the DNA is TGTGCCAGCAGACGAGGGGCGAGCTACGAGCAGTACTTC. Amino acid sequence: CASRRGASYEQYF.

This clonotype was seen once. V gene TRBV5-1 combines with J gene TRBJ1-2; 7 nucleotides agree with TRBD1. Germline V gives CDR1 SGHRS, CDR2 YFSETQ. With V trimmed by 4 bases and J by 4 bases, 16 bases remained unmatched. The CDR3 length is 17 residues. CDR3 loop: CASSPDREDVRPYGYTF. As DNA, the CDR3 is TGCGCCAGCAGCCCCGACAGGGAGGATGTGAGACCCTATGGCTACACCTTC.

This clonotype showed up just a few times. This chain links TRBV29-1 with TRBJ2-7; TRBD2 matches at 12 bases. The CDR3 spans 13 residues. Trimming took 6 bases from V and 3 from J; bases not matched to a gene: 3. The germline CDR1 and CDR2 sequences are SQVTM and ANQGSEA. The CDR3 region is CSVATSGGYEQYF. The DNA of the CDR3 is TGCAGCGTGGCGACTAGCGGGGGCTACGAGCAGTACTTC.

The gene calls are TRBV12-3 or TRBV12-4 and TRBJ1-2, with a weak D call TRBD1 (6 bases). This CDR3 comprises 20 residues. With 5 bases removed from V and 4 bases from J, the gap between germline ends came to 32 bases. CDR3 DNA: TGTGCCAGCAGTCTCTTTAACGAACCACGGACAGCTGTTGGACCCTATGGCTACACCTTC. This gives the protein CASSLFNEPRTAVGPYGYTF.

In its sample, this clonotype was seen many times. This rearrangement joins TRBV2 to TRBJ2-7; perhaps TRBD1 as D (5 bases). The length of the CDR3 is 14 residues. Trimming removed 5 bases at V and 3 bases at J, with 14 bases between. CDR1 and CDR2 (germline): SNHLY, FYNNEI. For the CDR3, the DNA is TGTGCCAGCAGTTTCAGGGTATTCAGCTACGAGCAGTACTTC. Its protein is CASSFRVFSYEQYF.

The genes are TRBV27 and TRBJ1-1, with no clear D. Trimming took off 2 bases at V and 7 bases at J, with 8 bases between the two ends. Germline V gene data show CDR1 as MNHEY and CDR2 as SMNVEV (reference sequence). The CDR3 is 12 amino acids. The CDR3 loop is CASSLARGEAFF. The CDR3 DNA is TGTGCCAGCAGTTTAGCGAGAGGTGAAGCTTTCTTT.